Following are 27 T cell receptor beta chains from one sample sequenced in a study of blood T cell repertoires in COVID-19. Assay used: immunoSEQ multiplex PCR; TCRdb lists only in-frame clones, some missing. Of tens of thousands of clones in the sample, 80% to 90% were seen once. Sequenced material: peripheral blood. The receptors here all came from a woman aged 60 to 75 with COVID-19, enrolled during active disease.

This sequence joins TRBV3-1 (or the pseudogene TRBV3-2) and TRBJ1-2, with 7 bases that match TRBD1. Looked up from germline, CDR1 is LGHDT and CDR2 is YNNKEL (reference sequence). V shed 4 bases and J 5 bases; nucleotides not matched to a gene: 7. This CDR3 comprises 14 residues. The CDR3 reads CASSPQQGIYGYTF. In DNA form, the CDR3 reads TGTGCCAGCAGCCCTCAACAGGGGATTTATGGCTACACCTTC.

This chain joins TRBV28 and TRBJ2-3, with 13 bases identical to TRBD2. Unmatched junction bases numbered 6, after V lost 6 bases and J lost 6 bases. The germline V gene encodes CDR1 MDHEN and CDR2 SYDVKM. This CDR3 spans 15 amino acids. This CDR3 is CASRRTSGRMDTQYF. The CDR3 nucleotides are TGTGCCAGCAGGCGGACTAGCGGGAGAATGGATACGCAGTATTTT.

V usage is TRBV11-2 and J usage is TRBJ1-3, with D possibly TRBD1 on 6 matching bases. V was trimmed by 2 bases and J by 0 bases, leaving 11 bases between them. CDR1 and CDR2 from the germline V gene are SGHAT and FQNNGV. The CDR3 contains 16 residues. DNA for the CDR3: TGTGCCAGCAGCTTAAGAACAGGGTTCTCTGGAAACACCATATATTTT. Translating it yields CASSLRTGFSGNTIYF.

The chain is built from TRBV5-4 and TRBJ1-1; the D is unclear. CDR3 length: 15 amino acids. Trimming stripped 4 bases from V and 5 bases from J, with 18 bases between. Germline lookup yields CDR1 SGHNT and CDR2 YYREEE (reference sequence). CDR3 in DNA: TGTGCCAGCAGCGTTAGTTGGGCAGTAGGAACTGAAGCTTTCTTT. It translates to CASSVSWAVGTEAFF.

The chain is built from TRBV15 and TRBJ2-1; 9 bases align to TRBD2. The V and J ends lost 4 bases and 10 bases, in that order; junction bases with no gene match: 5. Germline V gene sequence: CDR1 LNHNV, CDR2 YYDKDF (reference sequence). The CDR3 is made up of 13 amino acids. CDR3 amino acids: CATSKTSGYEQFF. CDR3 DNA sequence: TGTGCCACCAGCAAGACTAGCGGATACGAGCAGTTCTTC. Supplemented by reference TRBV15 and TRBJ2-1, the full variable domain reads DAMVIQNPRYQVTQFGKPVTLSCSQTLNHNVMYWYQQKSSQAPKLLFHYYDKDFNNEADTPDNFQSRRPNTSFCFLDIRSPGLGDTAMYLCATSKTSGYEQFFGPGTRLTVL.

The sample holds a few counts of this clone. The chain carries TRBV4-2 and TRBJ2-7, with 8 bases aligning to TRBD2. The CDR3 has 15 residues. V shed 3 bases and J 3 bases; nucleotides not matched to a gene: 7. The germline gives CDR1 LGHNA, CDR2 YNFKEQ. Here the CDR3 DNA reads TGTGCCAGCAGCCATTGGGCGGGACTAGGCTACGAGCAGTACTTC. Translating it yields CASSHWAGLGYEQYF.

The chain carries TRBV10-3 and TRBJ2-3, with 9 bases lining up with TRBD2. From germline, CDR1 is ENHRY and CDR2 SYGVKD. Trimming took 6 bases from V and 5 from J; bases not matched to a gene: 6. The CDR3 extends over 14 amino acids. The CDR3 DNA is TGTGCCATCAGGCCGGGACTAGCAGGAGATACGCAGTATTTT. Translation: CAIRPGLAGDTQYF.

The chain uses TRBV28 and TRBJ2-2; 10 positions match TRBD1. The CDR3 extends over 16 amino acids. The J segment lost 6 bases and the V segment lost 6 bases, leaving 10 bases of the junction unmatched. The germline V gene encodes CDR1 MDHEN and CDR2 SYDVKM. CDR3: CASRVLDRGRAGELFF. CDR3 coding DNA: TGTGCCAGCAGAGTCCTGGACAGGGGGAGGGCCGGGGAGCTGTTTTTT.

This chain joins TRBV2 and TRBJ1-1, with D uncertain. The CDR3 sequence is 14 residues long. Germline V gives CDR1 SNHLY, CDR2 FYNNEI. V dropped 0 bases and J dropped 5 bases, with 10 bases sitting between them. CDR3 region: CASSEAQARTEAFF. CDR3 DNA: TGTGCCAGCAGTGAAGCCCAGGCGCGTACTGAAGCTTTCTTT.

This chain connects TRBV13 to TRBJ2-3, with 8 bases matching TRBD2. The ends lost 6 bases at V and 0 bases at J; junction bases unmatched: 5. The CDR3 is 15 residues long. Looked up from germline, CDR1 is PRHDT and CDR2 is FYEKMQ (reference sequence). In nucleotides, the CDR3 is TGTGCCAGCAGACGGGAGGGGGAAAGCACAGATACGCAGTATTTT. Its translation: CASRREGESTDTQYF.

This chain joins TRBV24-1 and TRBJ2-1, with TRBD2 matching 7 bases. The germline V gene encodes CDR1 KGHDR and CDR2 SFDVKD. After removal of 1 base from V and 8 bases from J, the junction contained 7 bases not matched to a gene. This CDR3 has 15 amino acids. The CDR3 loop reads CATSDFRGDPDEQFF. The CDR3 DNA reads as TGTGCCACCAGTGATTTTCGGGGGGATCCCGATGAGCAGTTCTTC.

V is TRBV20-1 and J is TRBJ1-2; no clear D. The V gene lost 2 bases and the J gene lost 8 bases, with 9 bases spanning the gap. In germline, CDR1 is DFQATT, CDR2 SNEGSKA (reference sequence). The CDR3 has 11 amino acids. The CDR3 DNA reads TGCAGTGCTAGAATCCCCAGAGGCTACACCTTC. This codes for CSARIPRGYTF.

The chain recombines TRBV7-9 with TRBJ2-7; perhaps TRBD1 as D (5 bases). Trimming shortened V by 7 bases and J by 1 base, and 11 bases separated the two germline ends. The CDR3 is 13 amino acids. CDR1 is SEHNR and CDR2 is FQNEAQ in the germline V gene (reference sequence). The CDR3 reads CASIGAESYEQYF. CDR3 in DNA: TGTGCCAGCATTGGGGCGGAGTCCTACGAGCAGTACTTC.

Written as DNA, the CDR3 is TGCAGCGTTGATACACCCGCAGGGGCTGGGGCCAACGTCCTGACTTTC. It is translated as CSVDTPAGAGANVLTF. The J gene is TRBJ2-6, the V gene TRBV29-1, with a tentative D call TRBD1 (6 bases). Germline V CDR1 and CDR2: SQVTM, ANQGSEA. Trimming shortened V by 3 bases and J by 2 bases, and 14 bases separated the two germline ends. This CDR3 region has 16 residues.

A few counts support this clone. Germline is not matched at one junction end, which may reflect a read error. The V gene is TRBV2, the J gene TRBJ1-4, with a tentative D call TRBD1 (5 bases). The germline V gene encodes CDR1 SNHLY and CDR2 FYNNEI. The CDR3 is 14 amino acids. The CDR3, as DNA: TGTGCCAGCAGTCGTCCCGGGACTAAGGAAAAACTGTTTTTT. Protein sequence: CASSRPGTKEKLFF.

This sequence joins TRBV13 and TRBJ2-1; D not resolved. The CDR3 is 18 residues long. Trimming shortened V by 5 bases and J by 4 bases, and 24 bases separated the two germline ends. The germline V gene encodes CDR1 PRHDT and CDR2 FYEKMQ (reference sequence). Here the CDR3 DNA reads TGTGCCAGCAGCCCTAGTCATGCTGCCGGCAAGTATTACAATGAGCAGTTCTTC. Protein product: CASSPSHAAGKYYNEQFF.

This chain uses TRBV4-2 with TRBJ2-7, with a tentative D call TRBD1 (5 bases). The CDR3 length is 16 residues. V gave up 0 bases and J gave up 7 bases, with 19 bases separating them. Germline lookup yields CDR1 LGHNA and CDR2 YNFKEQ. CDR3 protein: CASSQELTEGPSEQYF. For the CDR3, the DNA is TGTGCCAGCAGCCAAGAGCTGACAGAAGGACCTTCTGAGCAGTACTTC.

The chain carries TRBV18 and TRBJ2-7, with TRBD1 identical over 10 bases. Germline-derived CDR1 and CDR2 are KGHSH and LQKENI. V was clipped by 3 bases and J by 6 bases; unmatched bases: 11. The CDR3 spans 16 residues. The CDR3 DNA sequence: TGTGCCAGCTCACCCCCCGGGACAGGGGTTAGCGGCGAGCAGTACTTC. It is translated as CASSPPGTGVSGEQYF.

In DNA, the CDR3 is TGTGCCAGCAGTGACAGGGTGAACACTGAAGCTTTCTTT. It is translated as CASSDRVNTEAFF. The chain combines TRBV2 with TRBJ1-1, with D possibly being TRBD1 (5 bases). This CDR3 spans 13 amino acids. The germline gives CDR1 SNHLY, CDR2 FYNNEI. The V end lost 3 bases, the J end lost 0 bases, and 5 bases lay between the germline ends.

V is TRBV28 and J is TRBJ1-2; D may be TRBD1 (6 bases). V lost 0 bases to trimming and J lost 7 bases, with 9 bases between them. The CDR3 covers 13 residues. Looked up from germline, CDR1 is MDHEN and CDR2 is SYDVKM. The CDR3 DNA reads TGTGCCAGCAGTTTATGGGGGGCGGGTGGCTACACCTTC. It specifies CASSLWGAGGYTF.

The V and J genes are TRBV28 and TRBJ2-1; D unresolved. The V and J ends lost 4 bases and 4 bases respectively, with 14 bases between them. The CDR3 spans 15 residues. CDR1 and CDR2 (germline): MDHEN, SYDVKM. CDR3 in amino acids: CASSSPKAQYNEQFF. CDR3 DNA sequence: TGTGCCAGCAGTTCTCCGAAAGCACAGTACAATGAGCAGTTCTTC.

This chain uses TRBV24-1 with TRBJ1-2; 10 bases map to TRBD1. Trimming took 4 bases from V and 7 from J; bases not matched to a gene: 8. Germline values: CDR1 KGHDR, CDR2 SFDVKD. The length of the CDR3 is 15 residues. The CDR3 coding sequence is TGTGCCACCAGTGACCCCGGGACAGGGGTTCTTGGCTACACCTTC. Its translation: CATSDPGTGVLGYTF.

This clone was counted once. The chain combines TRBV28 with TRBJ2-4, with TRBD1 matching over 8 bases. Trimming removed 7 bases from V and 9 bases from J; junction bases left unmatched: 8. The CDR3 has 13 amino acids. In germline, CDR1 is MDHEN, CDR2 SYDVKM. CDR3 protein: CASTTGVRVIQYF. CDR3 in DNA: TGTGCCAGCACGACAGGGGTTCGTGTCATTCAGTACTTC.

The chain recombines TRBV6-5 with TRBJ2-3, with D tentatively TRBD1 (5 bases). This CDR3 is 15 amino acids long. Germline CDR1 reads MNHEY; CDR2 reads SVGAGI. V was shortened by 8 bases and J by 0 bases, with 15 bases between the two germline ends. The CDR3 coding sequence is TGTGCCAGCTATAAGGACACGTTCAGCACAGATACGCAGTATTTT. Its translation is CASYKDTFSTDTQYF.

This clone was picked up one time. This chain joins TRBV29-1 and TRBJ2-1; the match to TRBD2 covers 14 bases. The CDR3 is 14 residues long. The J segment lost 9 bases and the V segment lost 7 bases, leaving 8 bases of the junction unmatched. Germline CDR1 and CDR2: SQVTM and ANQGSEA. This CDR3 is CSAWTSGRSGEQFF. The CDR3 nucleotides are TGCAGCGCTTGGACTAGCGGGAGGTCGGGTGAGCAGTTCTTC.

J is TRBJ2-7 and V is TRBV28; D unclear. The length of the CDR3 is 12 residues. The germline CDR1 and CDR2 sequences are MDHEN and SYDVKM. Trimming stripped 6 bases from V and 12 bases from J, with 18 bases between. The CDR3 coding sequence is TGTGCCAGCAGCCCGGCCGGTCGGAGCGTGTACTTC. It specifies CASSPAGRSVYF.

V usage is TRBV2 and J usage is TRBJ2-5; 13 bases align to TRBD2. CDR3 length: 17 amino acids. J gave up 1 base and V 3 bases, and 5 bases lay outside the gene matches. The V gene's germline CDR1 is SNHLY and CDR2 FYNNEI. DNA for the CDR3: TGTGCCAGCAGTGAGGGACTAGCGGGGACGGGCCAAGAGACCCAGTACTTC. Residues: CASSEGLAGTGQETQYF.